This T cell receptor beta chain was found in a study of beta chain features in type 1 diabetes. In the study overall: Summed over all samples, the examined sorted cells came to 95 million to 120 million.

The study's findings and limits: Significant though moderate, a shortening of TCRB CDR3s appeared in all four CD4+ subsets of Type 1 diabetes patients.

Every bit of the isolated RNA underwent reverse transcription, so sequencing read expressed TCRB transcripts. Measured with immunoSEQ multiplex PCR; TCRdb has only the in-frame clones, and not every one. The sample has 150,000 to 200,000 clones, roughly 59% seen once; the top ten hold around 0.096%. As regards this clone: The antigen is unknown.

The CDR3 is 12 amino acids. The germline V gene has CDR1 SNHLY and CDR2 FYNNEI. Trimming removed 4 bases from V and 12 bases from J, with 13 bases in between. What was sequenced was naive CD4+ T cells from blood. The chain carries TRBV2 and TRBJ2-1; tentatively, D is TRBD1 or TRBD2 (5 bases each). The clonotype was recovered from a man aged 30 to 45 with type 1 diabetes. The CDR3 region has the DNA TGTGCCAGCAGTGGCCCCCGGGGCGTGCAGTTCTTC. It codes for CASSGPRGVQFF.